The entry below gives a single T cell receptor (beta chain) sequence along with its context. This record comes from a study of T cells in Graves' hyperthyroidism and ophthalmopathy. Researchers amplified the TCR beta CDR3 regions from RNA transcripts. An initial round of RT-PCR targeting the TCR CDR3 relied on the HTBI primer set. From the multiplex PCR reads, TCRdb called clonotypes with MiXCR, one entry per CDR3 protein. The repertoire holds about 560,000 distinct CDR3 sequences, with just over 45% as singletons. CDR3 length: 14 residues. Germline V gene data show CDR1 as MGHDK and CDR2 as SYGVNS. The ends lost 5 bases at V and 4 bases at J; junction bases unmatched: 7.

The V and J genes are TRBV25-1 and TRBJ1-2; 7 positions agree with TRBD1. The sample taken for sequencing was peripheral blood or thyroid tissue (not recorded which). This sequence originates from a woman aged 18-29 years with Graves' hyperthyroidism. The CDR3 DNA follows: TGTGCCAGCAGTTTTTACAGGGGCAGCTATGGCTACACCTTC. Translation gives CASSFYRGSYGYTF.